The clone carrying this T cell receptor (beta chain) was detected ten times or more. This sample is drawn from a study of T cells after yellow fever vaccination. Overall study findings and caveats: Almost none of the vaccine-responding clonotypes turned up in sorted memory subsets on day 0, the data showed. Abundant bulk-population clonotypes could contaminate the FACS-sorted repertoires. Reappearing after the booster were most of the clones from primary vaccination (around 95% CD4, 70% to 90% CD8).

Each CDR3 protein is one row after TCRdb ran MiXCR on the 5' RACE reads. Among some 48,000 distinct CDR3 sequences listed, 5% to 7% were seen once. V was shortened by 5 bases and J by 6 bases, with 9 bases between the two germline ends. The CDR3 runs 12 residues. In germline, CDR1 is LNHDA, CDR2 SQIVND (reference sequence). V is TRBV19 and J is TRBJ2-3, with no clear D. The clonotype was recovered from a man aged 25-40 years who received the YFV17D yellow fever vaccine. The sequenced sample was PBMCs, either bulk or a sorted T-cell subset (CD4+, CD8+, memory, or dextramer-sorted; not recorded which), obtained 45 days after the yellow fever booster vaccination. CDR3 sequence: CASSLRMDTQYF. The CDR3 region has the DNA TGTGCCAGTAGTTTACGAATGGATACGCAGTATTTT.